This passage covers 13 T cell receptor beta chains from one sample sequenced in a study of CD8 T cells in ankylosing spondylitis. TCRdb redid the calling of the 5' RACE reads with MiXCR, one entry per CDR3 protein. Here the sample spans 700,000 to 1,000,000 distinct CDR3 sequences, approximately 12% being singletons. Their cognate antigens are unknown. Study findings and constraints: A TCR beta motif of 8 or 9 highly homologous variants appeared characteristic of ankylosing spondylitis blood.

The specimen was blood, either unsorted or a sorted T cell fraction (not recorded which). The receptors here all came from a male donor with ankylosing spondylitis.

This clonotype turned up a few times. V gene TRBV18 combines with J gene TRBJ2-3; D gene unclear. CDR1 is KGHSH, CDR2 LQKENI, per germline. The CDR3 length is 15 residues. Trimming removed 1 base from V and 3 bases from J, with 11 bases in between. In DNA, the CDR3 is TGTGCCAGCTCACCACTTGTGGCCGAAACAGATACGCAGTATTTT. Translation gives CASSPLVAETDTQYF.

There are a few counts of this clonotype. This chain uses TRBV14 with TRBJ2-2, with 8 bases matching TRBD2. Germline V gives CDR1 SGHDN, CDR2 FVKESK. There are 14 residues in the CDR3. V gave up 4 bases and J gave up 3 bases; unmatched junction bases: 1. CDR3 region: CASSPGGYTGELFF. DNA for the CDR3: TGTGCCAGCAGCCCGGGAGGGTACACCGGGGAGCTGTTTTTT.

The chain employs TRBV4-3 and TRBJ1-2, with D unclear. Germline values: CDR1 LGHNA, CDR2 YSLEER. The germline V and J ends were trimmed by 1 base and 4 bases, with 7 bases remaining between them. The CDR3 loop spans 13 amino acids. CDR3 bases: TGCGCCAGCAGCCAAGGTCACTCCTATGGCTACACCTTC. Its translation: CASSQGHSYGYTF.

The rearrangement joins TRBV9 to TRBJ2-7, with TRBD1 identical over 12 bases. CDR3 length equals 15 residues. V lost 3 bases to trimming and J lost 7 bases; unmatched junction nucleotides: 8. Germline V lookup: CDR1 SGDLS, CDR2 YYNGEE. The CDR3 here is CASSAGTGGIWEQYF. CDR3 sequence (DNA): TGTGCCAGCAGCGCCGGGACAGGGGGCATATGGGAGCAGTACTTC.

The chain employs TRBV5-6 and TRBJ1-4, with D uncertain. Germline V gene sequence: CDR1 SGHDT, CDR2 YYEEEE. The CDR3 runs 14 residues. V lost 4 bases and J 5 bases, leaving 12 bases between the germline ends. CDR3 amino acids: CASSQPGSNEKLFF. The CDR3 DNA is TGTGCCAGCAGCCAACCGGGCTCAAATGAAAAACTGTTTTTT.

The rearrangement joins TRBV10-3 to TRBJ2-5; 13 nucleotides line up with TRBD2. J gave up 5 bases and V 6 bases, and 9 bases lay outside the gene matches. Germline assignment: CDR1 ENHRY and CDR2 SYGVKD. The CDR3 spans 16 residues. CDR3 DNA: TGTGCCATCAGAGGGACTAGCGGGGCCCCTTCGGAGACCCAGTACTTC. This encodes CAIRGTSGAPSETQYF.

The chain is built from TRBV4-3 and TRBJ2-1; D possibly matches TRBD1 or TRBD2 (5 bases each). V was pared by 1 base and J by 4 bases, with 26 bases between. The CDR3 length is 20 residues. CDR1 LGHNA and CDR2 YSLEER come from the germline V gene. CDR3 in amino acids: CASSQGQVIRGRSFYNEQFF. CDR3 coding DNA: TGCGCCAGCAGCCAAGGTCAGGTGATTCGGGGCCGAAGCTTTTACAATGAGCAGTTCTTC.

The rearrangement joins TRBV20-1 to TRBJ2-5; possible D gene TRBD1, 5 bases. The CDR3 totals 13 residues. The V end was cut by 6 bases, the J end by 0 bases, with 11 bases between. CDR1 and CDR2 from the germline V gene are DFQATT and SNEGSKA (reference sequence). CDR3 sequence: CSAQGPNQETQYF. The CDR3 DNA reads TGCAGTGCCCAGGGCCCGAACCAAGAGACCCAGTACTTC.

The V gene is TRBV5-1, the J gene TRBJ2-7; D remains ambiguous. In germline, CDR1 is SGHRS, CDR2 YFSETQ. V gave up 4 bases and J gave up 2 bases, with 13 bases separating them. This CDR3 is built from 14 residues. CDR3 DNA: TGCGCCAGCAGCCCAGGACGCTTGACCTACGAGCAGTACTTC. This encodes CASSPGRLTYEQYF.

This sequence joins TRBV7-2 and TRBJ2-1, with D uncertain. V lost 0 bases to trimming and J lost 9 bases, with 12 bases between them. The CDR3 has 14 amino acids. The germline gives CDR1 SGHTA, CDR2 FQGNSA. For the CDR3, the DNA is TGTGCCAGCAGCTTAGCCGGCACATCGGGTGAGCAGTTCTTC. Amino acids: CASSLAGTSGEQFF.

Ten or more counts support this clonotype. The V and J genes are TRBV24-1 and TRBJ2-7; D is perhaps TRBD1 (5 bases). CDR1 is KGHDR, CDR2 SFDVKD, per germline. Between the trimmed V and J ends, which lost 1 base and 5 bases, there was a span of 5 bases. The CDR3 has 12 amino acids. CDR3 residues: CATSDFRDEQYF. CDR3 DNA: TGTGCCACCAGTGATTTCAGGGACGAGCAGTACTTC.

V is TRBV6-5 and J is TRBJ2-3; D not certain. The CDR3 extends over 14 amino acids. Looked up from germline, CDR1 is MNHEY and CDR2 is SVGAGI. The V end was cut by 2 bases, the J end by 1 base, with 7 bases between. The CDR3 sequence: CASSYEARTDTQYF. The CDR3 DNA reads as TGTGCCAGCAGTTACGAGGCCCGCACAGATACGCAGTATTTT.

This sequence joins TRBV2 and TRBJ2-7; D is possibly TRBD1 or TRBD2 (5 bases each). Germline-derived CDR1 and CDR2 are SNHLY and FYNNEI. V lost 8 bases, J lost 7 bases, and 15 bases lay in between. This CDR3 has 12 residues. As DNA, the CDR3 is TGTGCCAGCGCAAGGGACCGCAGTGAGCAGTACTTC. Protein: CASARDRSEQYF. The complete variable domain, with remaining parts taken from reference TRBV2 and TRBJ2-7, reads EPEVTQTPSHQVTQMGQEVILRCVPISNHLYFYWYRQILGQKVEFLVSFYNNEISEKSEIFDDQFSVERPDGSNFTLKIRSTKLEDSAMYFCASARDRSEQYFGPGTRLTVT.